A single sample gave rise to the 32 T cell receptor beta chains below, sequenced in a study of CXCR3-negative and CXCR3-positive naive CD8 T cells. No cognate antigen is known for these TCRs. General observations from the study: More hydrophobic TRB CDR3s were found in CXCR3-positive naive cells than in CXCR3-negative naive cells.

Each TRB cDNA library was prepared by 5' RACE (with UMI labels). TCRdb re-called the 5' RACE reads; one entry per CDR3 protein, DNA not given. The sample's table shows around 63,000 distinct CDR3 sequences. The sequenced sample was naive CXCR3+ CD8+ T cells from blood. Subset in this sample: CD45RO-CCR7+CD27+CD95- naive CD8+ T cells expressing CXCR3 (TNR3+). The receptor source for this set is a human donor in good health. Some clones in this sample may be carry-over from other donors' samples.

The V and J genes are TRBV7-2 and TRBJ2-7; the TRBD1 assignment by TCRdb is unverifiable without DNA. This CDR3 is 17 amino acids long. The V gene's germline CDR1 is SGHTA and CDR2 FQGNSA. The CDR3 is CASSPPWDTKGSYEQYF.

CDR3: CASSQVGELFF. V and J are TRBV4-3 and TRBJ2-2. The CDR3 runs 11 residues. CDR1 is LGHNA, CDR2 YSLEER, per germline.

The CDR3 spells CASSQVTGSYEQYF. This sequence joins TRBV4-3 and TRBJ2-7. Germline V gives CDR1 LGHNA, CDR2 YSLEER. The CDR3 has 14 amino acids.

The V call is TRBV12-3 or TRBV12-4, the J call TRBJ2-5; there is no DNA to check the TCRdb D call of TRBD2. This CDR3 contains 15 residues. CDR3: CASGRGGRMQETQYF.

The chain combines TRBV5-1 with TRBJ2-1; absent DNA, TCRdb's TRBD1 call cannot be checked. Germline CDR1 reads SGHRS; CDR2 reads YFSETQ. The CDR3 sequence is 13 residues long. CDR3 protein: CASSLVGGNEQFF.

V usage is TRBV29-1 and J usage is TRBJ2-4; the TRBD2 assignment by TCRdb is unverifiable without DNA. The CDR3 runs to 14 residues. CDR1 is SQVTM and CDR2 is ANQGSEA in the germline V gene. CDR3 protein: CSVDGEEAKNIQYF. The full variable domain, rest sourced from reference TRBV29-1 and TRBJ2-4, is SAVISQKPSRDICQRGTSLTIQCQVDSQVTMMFWYRQQPGQSLTLIATANQGSEATYESGFVIDKFPISRPNLTFSTLTVSNMSPEDSSIYLCSVDGEEAKNIQYFGAGTRLSVL.

The CDR3 loop is CASSSTGQPQHF. The chain is built from TRBV7-9 and TRBJ1-5. Germline values: CDR1 SEHNR, CDR2 FQNEAQ (reference sequence). The CDR3 is 12 amino acids.

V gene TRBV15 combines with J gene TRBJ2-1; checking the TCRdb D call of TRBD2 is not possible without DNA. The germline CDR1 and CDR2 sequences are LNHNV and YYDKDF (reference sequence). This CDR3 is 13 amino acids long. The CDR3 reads CAANSGGANEQFF.

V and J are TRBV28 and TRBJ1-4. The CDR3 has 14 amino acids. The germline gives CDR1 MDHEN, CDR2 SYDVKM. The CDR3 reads CASSLFGLNEKLFF.

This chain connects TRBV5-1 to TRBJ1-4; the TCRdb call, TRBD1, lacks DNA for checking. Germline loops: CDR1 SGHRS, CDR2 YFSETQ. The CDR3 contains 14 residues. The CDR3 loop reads CAISLAGDTEKLFF.

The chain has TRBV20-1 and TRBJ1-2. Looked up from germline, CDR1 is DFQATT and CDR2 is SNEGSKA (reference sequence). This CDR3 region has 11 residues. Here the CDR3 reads CSATGKSGYTF.

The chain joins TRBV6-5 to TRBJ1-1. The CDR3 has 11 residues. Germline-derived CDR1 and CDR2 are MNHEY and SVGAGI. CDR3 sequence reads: CASKVGTEAFF.

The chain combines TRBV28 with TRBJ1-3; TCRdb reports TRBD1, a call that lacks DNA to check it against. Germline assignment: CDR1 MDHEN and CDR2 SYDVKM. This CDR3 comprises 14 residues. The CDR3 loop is CASSSSTGGNTIYF.

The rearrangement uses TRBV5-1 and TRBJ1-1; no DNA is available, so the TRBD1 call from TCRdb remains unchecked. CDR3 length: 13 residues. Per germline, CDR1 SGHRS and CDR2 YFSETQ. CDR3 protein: CASSGTDIPEAFF.

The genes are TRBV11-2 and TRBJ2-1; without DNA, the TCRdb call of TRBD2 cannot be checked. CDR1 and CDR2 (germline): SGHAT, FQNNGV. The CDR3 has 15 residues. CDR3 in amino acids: CASSSGLAGGNEQFF.

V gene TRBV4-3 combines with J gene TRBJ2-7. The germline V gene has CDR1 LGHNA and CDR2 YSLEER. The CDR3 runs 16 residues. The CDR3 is CASSQVQTASSYEQYF.

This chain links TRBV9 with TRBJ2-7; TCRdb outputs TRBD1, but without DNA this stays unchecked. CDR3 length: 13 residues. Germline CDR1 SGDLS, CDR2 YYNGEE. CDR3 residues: CASSEGGSYEQYF.

The CDR3 loop is CSTSPQGAKNIQYF. V usage is TRBV20-1 and J usage is TRBJ2-4; the TCRdb call, TRBD1, lacks DNA for checking. Germline CDR1 and CDR2: DFQATT and SNEGSKA (reference sequence). The CDR3 contains 14 residues.

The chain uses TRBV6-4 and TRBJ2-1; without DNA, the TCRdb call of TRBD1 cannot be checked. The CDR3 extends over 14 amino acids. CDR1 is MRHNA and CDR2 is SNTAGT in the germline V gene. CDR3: CASAMGGEHNEQFF.

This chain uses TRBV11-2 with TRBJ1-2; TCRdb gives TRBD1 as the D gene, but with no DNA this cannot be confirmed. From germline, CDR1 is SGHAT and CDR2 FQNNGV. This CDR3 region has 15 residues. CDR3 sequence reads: CASSLGTSGNYGYTF.

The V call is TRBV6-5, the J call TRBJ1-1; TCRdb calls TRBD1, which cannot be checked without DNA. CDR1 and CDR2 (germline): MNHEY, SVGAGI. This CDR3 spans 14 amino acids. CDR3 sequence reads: CASSRRDLNTEAFF.

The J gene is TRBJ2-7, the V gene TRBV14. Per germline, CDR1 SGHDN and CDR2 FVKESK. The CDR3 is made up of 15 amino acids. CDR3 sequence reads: CASSQDFQNSYEQYF. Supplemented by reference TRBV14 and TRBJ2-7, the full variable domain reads EAGVTQFPSHSVIEKGQTVTLRCDPISGHDNLYWYRRVMGKEIKFLLHFVKESKQDESGMPNNRFLAERTGGTYSTLKVQPAELEDSGVYFCASSQDFQNSYEQYFGPGTRLTVT.

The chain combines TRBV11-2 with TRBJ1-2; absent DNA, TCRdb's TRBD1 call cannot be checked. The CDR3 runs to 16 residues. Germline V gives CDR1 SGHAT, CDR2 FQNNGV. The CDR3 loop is CASSSLSSGQGKGYTF.

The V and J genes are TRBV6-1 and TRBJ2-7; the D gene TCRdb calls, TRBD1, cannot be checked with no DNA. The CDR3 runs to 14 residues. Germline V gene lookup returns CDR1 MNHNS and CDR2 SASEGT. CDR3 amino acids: CASSDTGGNYEQYF.

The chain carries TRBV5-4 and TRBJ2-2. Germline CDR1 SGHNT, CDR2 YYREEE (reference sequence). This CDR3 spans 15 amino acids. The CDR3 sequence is CASSLTDANTGELFF.

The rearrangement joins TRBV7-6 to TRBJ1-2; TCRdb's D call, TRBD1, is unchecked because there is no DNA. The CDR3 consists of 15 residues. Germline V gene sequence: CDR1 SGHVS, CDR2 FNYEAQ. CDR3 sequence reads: CASTHLEGASDGYTF.

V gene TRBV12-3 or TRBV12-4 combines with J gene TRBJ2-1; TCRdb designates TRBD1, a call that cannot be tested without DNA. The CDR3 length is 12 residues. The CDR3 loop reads CASRTGYNEQFF.

The CDR3 reads CASSYVDYEQYF. The J gene is TRBJ2-7, the V gene TRBV6-2 or TRBV6-3. Germline V lookup: CDR1 MNHEY, CDR2 SVGEGT. This CDR3 is 12 amino acids long.

CDR3 amino acids: CARSTPREDTQYF. This chain joins TRBV4-2 and TRBJ2-3; TCRdb returns TRBD2, unconfirmable since there is no DNA. The CDR3 runs to 13 residues. Germline V gene data show CDR1 as LGHNA and CDR2 as YNFKEQ.

CDR3 protein: CASQPDREWTEAFF. The rearrangement joins TRBV28 to TRBJ1-1; TCRdb reports TRBD1, a call that lacks DNA to check it against. Per germline, CDR1 MDHEN and CDR2 SYDVKM. CDR3 size: 14 residues.

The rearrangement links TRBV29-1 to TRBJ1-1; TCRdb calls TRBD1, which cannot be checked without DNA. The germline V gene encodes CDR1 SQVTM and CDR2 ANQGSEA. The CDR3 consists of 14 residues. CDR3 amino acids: CSVIAQNMNTEAFF.

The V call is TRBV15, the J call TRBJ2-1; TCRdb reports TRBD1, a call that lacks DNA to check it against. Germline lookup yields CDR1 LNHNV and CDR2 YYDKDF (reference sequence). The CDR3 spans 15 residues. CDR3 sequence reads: CATSIAGGSYNEQFF.